The 25 T cell receptor beta chains listed next were all sequenced from one sample in a study of graft-versus-host responses after intestinal transplantation. The repertoire was sequenced with immunoSEQ multiplex PCR; TCRdb's copy has only in-frame clones and lacks some. Here the sample spans roughly 120,000 clones, roughly 93% being singletons. Which antigens these TCRs recognize remains unknown. Sequences were derived from unstimulated CD4+ T cells sorted from spleen or lymph node cells, sampled before intestinal transplant. The receptors originated from a human donor who received an intestinal transplant.

CDR3 loop: CASSLRSTYNEQFF. CDR3 in DNA: TGTGCCAGCAGTTTGAGGTCTACCTACAATGAGCAGTTCTTC. V gene TRBV6-5 combines with J gene TRBJ2-1, with D hard to call. The CDR3 runs to 14 residues. The germline CDR1 and CDR2 sequences are MNHEY and SVGAGI. V was pared by 4 bases and J by 2 bases, with 9 bases between.

The V and J genes are TRBV6-5 and TRBJ2-7; 7 bases line up with TRBD2. J was trimmed by 4 bases and V by 6 bases; bases with no gene match: 3. The CDR3 has 12 amino acids. The germline V gene has CDR1 MNHEY and CDR2 SVGAGI. CDR3 nucleotide sequence: TGTGCCAGCAGCGGGGGGACTTACGAGCAGTACTTC. This encodes CASSGGTYEQYF.

J is TRBJ1-1 and V is TRBV27, with unresolved D. The germline V gene encodes CDR1 MNHEY and CDR2 SMNVEV (reference sequence). The CDR3 has 13 amino acids. V lost 8 bases and J 3 bases, leaving 13 bases between the germline ends. In nucleotides, the CDR3 is TGTGCCAGCTTAAAACTAGGGTACACTGAAGCTTTCTTT. Translating it yields CASLKLGYTEAFF.

This sequence joins TRBV6-5 and TRBJ2-3; D perhaps matches TRBD2 (7 bases). The V end lost 2 bases, the J end lost 11 bases, and 20 bases lay between the germline ends. The length of the CDR3 is 15 residues. Per the germline V gene, CDR1 is MNHEY and CDR2 is SVGAGI. In DNA, the CDR3 is TGTGCCAGCAGTTACGGCGCCGGGGGCGGGGGTCGGCAGTATTTT. This encodes CASSYGAGGGGRQYF.

In this sample, this clone turned up once. The CDR3 is CASSSSGSGANVLTF. The CDR3 bases are TGTGCCAGCAGCAGCAGCGGCTCTGGGGCCAACGTCCTGACTTTC. The chain carries TRBV25-1 and TRBJ2-6; D is possibly TRBD2 (5 bases). There are 15 residues in the CDR3. V lost 6 bases, J lost 0 bases, and 9 bases lay in between. Germline CDR1 reads MGHDK; CDR2 reads SYGVNS.

The rearrangement links TRBV30 to TRBJ1-3, with no clear D. V lost 3 bases and J lost 0, with 9 bases in between. Germline assignment: CDR1 GTSNPN and CDR2 SVGIG (reference sequence). The CDR3 sequence is 14 residues long. CDR3 sequence (DNA): TGTGCCTGGAGAGACGCAGTCTCTGGAAACACCATATATTTT. The encoded protein is CAWRDAVSGNTIYF.

The rearrangement links TRBV7-3 to TRBJ2-7; possible D gene TRBD2, 5 bases. The CDR3 spans 15 residues. Trimming removed 5 bases from V and 5 bases from J, with 19 bases in between. Germline CDR1 reads SGHTA; CDR2 reads FQGTGA. DNA of the CDR3: TGTGCCAGCAGCAGACTCTGGGAGTTCTCTGACGAGCAGTACTTC. Its protein is CASSRLWEFSDEQYF.

The chain employs TRBV28 and TRBJ1-2; the D gene is possibly TRBD1 (6 bases). Germline lookup yields CDR1 MDHEN and CDR2 SYDVKM. The length of the CDR3 is 12 residues. The V and J ends lost 3 bases and 4 bases respectively, with 6 bases between them. CDR3 amino acids: CASSLTGYGYTF. CDR3 bases: TGTGCCAGCAGTTTGACAGGCTATGGCTACACCTTC.

The V and J genes are TRBV7-2 and TRBJ2-6, with D hard to call. V lost 2 bases to trimming and J lost 2 bases, with 4 bases between them. Germline V gene sequence: CDR1 SGHTA, CDR2 FQGNSA. The CDR3 has 14 amino acids. The CDR3, as DNA: TGTGCCAGCAGCTTAACAGCTGGGGCCAACGTCCTGACTTTC. Protein sequence: CASSLTAGANVLTF.

This chain connects TRBV28 to TRBJ2-1; D remains unclear. V lost 3 bases and J 3 bases, leaving 15 bases between the germline ends. Germline V CDR1 and CDR2: MDHEN, SYDVKM. CDR3 length equals 16 residues. This chain's CDR3 is CASSFWATRYYNEQFF. CDR3 in DNA: TGTGCCAGCAGTTTTTGGGCCACACGGTACTACAATGAGCAGTTCTTC.

The chain is built from TRBV5-4 and TRBJ1-5, with D possibly matching TRBD1 (5 bases). CDR1 is SGHNT and CDR2 is YYREEE in the germline V gene (reference sequence). The V and J ends lost 1 base and 5 bases respectively, with 19 bases between them. This CDR3 has 17 amino acids. The CDR3 loop reads CASSLNRGGWGDQPQHF. The CDR3 region has the DNA TGTGCCAGCAGCTTGAACCGGGGGGGATGGGGGGATCAGCCCCAGCATTTT.

V gene TRBV9 combines with J gene TRBJ2-1; D is ambiguous. Germline CDR1 is SGDLS and CDR2 is YYNGEE. The ends were cut back, 0 bases at V and 1 base at J, with 11 bases in the middle. This CDR3 is built from 16 residues. The CDR3 protein is CASSVDGRQSYNEQFF. The CDR3 DNA reads TGTGCCAGCAGCGTAGATGGCCGCCAATCCTACAATGAGCAGTTCTTC.

This rearrangement joins TRBV27 to TRBJ2-7; D unresolved. Germline CDR1 MNHEY, CDR2 SMNVEV (reference sequence). The CDR3 spans 14 residues. Trimming left V 3 bases short and J 2 bases short, with 11 bases between. The CDR3 here is CASSFRILAYEQYF. CDR3 sequence (DNA): TGTGCCAGCAGTTTTAGAATCCTTGCCTACGAGCAGTACTTC.

The chain links TRBV10-3 to TRBJ2-1; D tentatively fits TRBD1 or TRBD2 (5 bases each). This CDR3 is built from 15 residues. The V gene lost 0 bases and the J gene lost 0 bases, with 6 bases spanning the gap. Germline values: CDR1 ENHRY, CDR2 SYGVKD. The CDR3: CAISESGTSYNEQFF. The CDR3 coding sequence is TGTGCCATCAGTGAGTCAGGGACCTCCTACAATGAGCAGTTCTTC.

The J gene is TRBJ2-7, the V gene TRBV5-1; the D is unclear. The CDR3 covers 13 residues. CDR1 and CDR2 (germline): SGHRS, YFSETQ. With 0 bases removed from V and 4 bases from J, the gap between germline ends came to 8 bases. CDR3 DNA sequence: TGCGCCAGCAGCTTGGGGCAGCTATACGAGCAGTACTTC. Protein: CASSLGQLYEQYF.

J is TRBJ2-7 and V is TRBV6-1; TRBD2 matches at 11 bases. The CDR3 spans 18 residues. CDR1 is MNHNS and CDR2 is SASEGT in the germline V gene. V was pared by 0 bases and J by 2 bases, with 9 bases of the junction left unmatched. The CDR3 sequence is CASSEARRGLADPYEQYF. CDR3 bases: TGTGCCAGCAGTGAAGCTAGGAGGGGACTAGCGGATCCCTACGAGCAGTACTTC.

This clone came up once. The chain joins TRBV4-2 to TRBJ1-2; 7 bases match TRBD1. V lost 2 bases, J lost 6 bases, and 9 bases stayed unmatched. The CDR3 is 15 residues long. In germline, CDR1 is LGHNA, CDR2 YNFKEQ. CDR3 bases: TGTGCCAGCAGCCAACAGGGGGATATTAGCCATGGCTACACCTTC. Its protein is CASSQQGDISHGYTF.

The chain employs TRBV29-1 and TRBJ1-1; 8 nucleotides align to TRBD1. This CDR3 spans 12 amino acids. V was pared by 7 bases and J by 4 bases, with 5 bases of the junction left unmatched. CDR1 and CDR2 (germline): SQVTM, ANQGSEA. The CDR3 coding sequence is TGCAGCGGCAGGGGGCTTGGCACTGAAGCTTTCTTT. As protein: CSGRGLGTEAFF.

The count of this clone is one. Here the CDR3 DNA reads TGTGCCAGCAGTGAATATTATGGGGGCAGAGCTGAAGCTTTCTTT. Translation gives CASSEYYGGRAEAFF. The chain joins TRBV25-1 to TRBJ1-1, with a weak D call TRBD1 (6 bases). CDR3 length equals 15 residues. The V end lost 0 bases, the J end lost 6 bases, and 14 bases lay between the germline ends. Germline V gene sequence: CDR1 MGHDK, CDR2 SYGVNS.

The chain employs TRBV20-1 and TRBJ1-2; the D gene is possibly TRBD1 (6 bases). Per the germline V gene, CDR1 is DFQATT and CDR2 is SNEGSKA (reference sequence). The CDR3 runs 11 residues. V lost 6 bases to trimming and J lost 8 bases, with 13 bases between them. In DNA form, the CDR3 reads TGCAGTGCCCTAGGGGGAAAGGGCTACACCTTC. This sequence encodes CSALGGKGYTF.

This chain joins TRBV27 and TRBJ2-7; 8 bases align to TRBD2. CDR3 length: 15 residues. CDR1 and CDR2 from the germline V gene are MNHEY and SMNVEV (reference sequence). Unmatched junction bases numbered 6, after V lost 0 bases and J lost 5 bases. The CDR3 coding sequence is TGTGCCAGCAGTTTATCATACGGGAGGGCAAACGAGCAGTACTTC. Amino acids: CASSLSYGRANEQYF.

The rearrangement uses TRBV4-1 and TRBJ2-2, with 8 bases aligning to TRBD1. The V segment lost 1 base and the J segment 5 bases; nucleotides outside the gene matches: 12. Germline assignment: CDR1 MGHRA and CDR2 YSYEKL. This CDR3 contains 18 residues. The CDR3 DNA reads as TGCGCCAGCAGCCAAGCCACGGTTGGACAGGGATTGACCGGGGAGCTGTTTTTT. It translates to CASSQATVGQGLTGELFF.

This chain links TRBV5-8 with TRBJ2-1; the D is unclear. Germline loops: CDR1 SGHTS, CDR2 YDEGEE. The CDR3 spans 14 residues. Trimming took 8 bases from V and 2 from J, leaving 14 bases between them. The CDR3 loop reads CASRRRTAYNEQFF. The CDR3, as DNA: TGTGCCAGTCGGCGGAGAACTGCCTACAATGAGCAGTTCTTC.

The V call is TRBV5-1, the J call TRBJ2-5; no firm D call. The length of the CDR3 is 15 residues. CDR1 SGHRS and CDR2 YFSETQ come from the germline V gene. Deletions cut 1 base from V and 1 base from J, with 11 bases between. The CDR3 loop reads CASSLPGSLQETQYF. The CDR3 DNA sequence: TGCGCCAGCAGCTTGCCAGGCTCCCTCCAAGAGACCCAGTACTTC. The variable domain in full, with the rest retrieved from reference TRBV5-1 and TRBJ2-5, is KAGVTQTPRYLIKTRGQQVTLSCSPISGHRSVSWYQQTPGQGLQFLFEYFSETQRNKGNFPGRFSGRQFSNSRSEMNVSTLELGDSALYLCASSLPGSLQETQYFGPGTRLLVL.

This clone was seen a handful of times. The rearrangement uses TRBV6-5 and TRBJ2-7; maybe TRBD2 (6 bases). V shed 0 bases and J shed 3 bases, with 12 bases lying between them. The CDR3 is 15 residues long. The germline CDR1 and CDR2 sequences are MNHEY and SVGAGI. The chain's CDR3 is CASSYSEAGFYEQYF. The CDR3 nucleotides are TGTGCCAGCAGTTACTCGGAGGCGGGGTTCTACGAGCAGTACTTC.